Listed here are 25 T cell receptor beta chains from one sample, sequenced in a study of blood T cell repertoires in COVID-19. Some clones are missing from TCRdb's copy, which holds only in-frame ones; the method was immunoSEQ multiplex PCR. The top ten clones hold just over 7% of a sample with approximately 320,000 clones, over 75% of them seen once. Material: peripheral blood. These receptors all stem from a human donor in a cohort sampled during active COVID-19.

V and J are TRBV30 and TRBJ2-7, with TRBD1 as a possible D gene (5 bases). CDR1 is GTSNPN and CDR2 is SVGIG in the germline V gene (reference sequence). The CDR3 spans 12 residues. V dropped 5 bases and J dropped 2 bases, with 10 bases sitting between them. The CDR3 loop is CAWGGRAYEQYF. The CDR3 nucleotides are TGTGCCTGGGGCGGCAGGGCCTACGAGCAGTACTTC.

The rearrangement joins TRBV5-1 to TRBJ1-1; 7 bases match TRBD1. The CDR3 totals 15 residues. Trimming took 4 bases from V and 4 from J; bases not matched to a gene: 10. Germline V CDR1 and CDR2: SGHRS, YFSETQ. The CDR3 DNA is TGCGCCAGCAGCCCGGAAGGGGGCGCGGCCACTGAAGCTTTCTTT. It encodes CASSPEGGAATEAFF.

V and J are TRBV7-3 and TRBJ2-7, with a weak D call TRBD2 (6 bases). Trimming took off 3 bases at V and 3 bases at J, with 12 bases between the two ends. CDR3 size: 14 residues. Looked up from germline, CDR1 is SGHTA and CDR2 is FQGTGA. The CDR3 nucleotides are TGTGCCAGCAGCTTGGGGGGTTCGGACTACGAGCAGTACTTC. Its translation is CASSLGGSDYEQYF. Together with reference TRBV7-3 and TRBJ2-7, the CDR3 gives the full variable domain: GAGVSQTPSNKVTEKGKYVELRCDPISGHTALYWYRQSLGQGPEFLIYFQGTGAADDSGLPNDRFFAVRPEGSVSTLKIQRTERGDSAVYLCASSLGGSDYEQYFGPGTRLTVT.

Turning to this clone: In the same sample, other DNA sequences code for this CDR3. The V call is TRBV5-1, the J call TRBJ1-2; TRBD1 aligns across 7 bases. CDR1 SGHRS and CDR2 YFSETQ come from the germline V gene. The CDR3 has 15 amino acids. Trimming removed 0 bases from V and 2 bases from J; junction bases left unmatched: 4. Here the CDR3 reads CASSLAGGPNYGYTF. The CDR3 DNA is TGCGCCAGCAGCTTGGCAGGGGGACCGAACTATGGCTACACCTTC.

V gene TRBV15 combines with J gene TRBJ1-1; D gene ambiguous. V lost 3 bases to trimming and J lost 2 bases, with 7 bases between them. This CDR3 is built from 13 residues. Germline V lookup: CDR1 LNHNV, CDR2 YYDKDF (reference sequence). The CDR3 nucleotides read TGTGCCACCAGCAGGAAGCTAAACACTGAAGCTTTCTTT. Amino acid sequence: CATSRKLNTEAFF.

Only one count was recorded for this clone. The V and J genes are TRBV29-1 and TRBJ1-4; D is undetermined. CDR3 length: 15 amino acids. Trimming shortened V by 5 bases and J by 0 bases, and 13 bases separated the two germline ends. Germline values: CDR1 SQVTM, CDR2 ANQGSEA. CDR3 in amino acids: CSVPAGATTNEKLFF. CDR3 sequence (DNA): TGCAGCGTTCCCGCGGGCGCGACAACTAATGAAAAACTGTTTTTT.

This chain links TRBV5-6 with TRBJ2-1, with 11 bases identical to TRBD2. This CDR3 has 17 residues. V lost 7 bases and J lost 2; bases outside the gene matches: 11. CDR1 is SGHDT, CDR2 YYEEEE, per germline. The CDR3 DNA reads TGTGCCAGCTACATATTTATAGCGGGGGGGACCTACAATGAGCAGTTCTTC. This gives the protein CASYIFIAGGTYNEQFF.

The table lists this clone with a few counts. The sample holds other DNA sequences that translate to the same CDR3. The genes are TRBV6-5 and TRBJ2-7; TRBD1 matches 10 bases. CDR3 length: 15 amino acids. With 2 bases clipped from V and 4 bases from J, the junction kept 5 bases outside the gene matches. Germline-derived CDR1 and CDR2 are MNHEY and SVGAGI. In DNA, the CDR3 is TGTGCCAGCAGTTACAGCGACAGGGGGCCGTACGAGCAGTACTTC. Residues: CASSYSDRGPYEQYF.

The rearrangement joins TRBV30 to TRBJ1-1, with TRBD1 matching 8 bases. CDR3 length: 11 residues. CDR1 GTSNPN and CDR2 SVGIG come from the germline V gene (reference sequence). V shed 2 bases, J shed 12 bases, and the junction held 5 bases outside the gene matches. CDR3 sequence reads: CAWSPDRVSFF. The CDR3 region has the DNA TGTGCCTGGAGTCCGGACAGGGTGTCTTTCTTT.

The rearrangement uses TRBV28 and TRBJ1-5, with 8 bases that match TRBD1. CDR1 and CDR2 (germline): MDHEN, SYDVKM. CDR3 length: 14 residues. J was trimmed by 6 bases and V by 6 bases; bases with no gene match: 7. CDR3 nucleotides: TGTGCCAGCAGGACCACAGGGGGATCTCAGCCCCAGCATTTT. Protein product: CASRTTGGSQPQHF.

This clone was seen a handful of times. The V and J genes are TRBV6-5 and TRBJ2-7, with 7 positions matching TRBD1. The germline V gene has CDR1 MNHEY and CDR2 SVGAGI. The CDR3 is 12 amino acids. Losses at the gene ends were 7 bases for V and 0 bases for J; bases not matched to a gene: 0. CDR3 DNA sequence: TGTGCCAGCACAGGGGGCTCCTACGAGCAGTACTTC. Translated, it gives CASTGGSYEQYF.

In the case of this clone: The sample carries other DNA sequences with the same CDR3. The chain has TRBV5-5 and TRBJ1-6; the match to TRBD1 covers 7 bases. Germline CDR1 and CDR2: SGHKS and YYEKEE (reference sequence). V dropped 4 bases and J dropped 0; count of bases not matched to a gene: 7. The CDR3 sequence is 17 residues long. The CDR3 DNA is TGTGCCAGCAGCGGTGACAGGGACAGCTCCTATAATTCACCCCTCCACTTT. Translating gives CASSGDRDSSYNSPLHF.

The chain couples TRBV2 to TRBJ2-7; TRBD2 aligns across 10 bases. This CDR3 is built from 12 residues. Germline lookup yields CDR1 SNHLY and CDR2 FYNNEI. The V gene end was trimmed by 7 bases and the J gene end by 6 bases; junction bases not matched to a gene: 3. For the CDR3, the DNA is TGTGCCAGCAAGGGACTAGCGACCGAGCAGTACTTC. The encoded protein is CASKGLATEQYF.

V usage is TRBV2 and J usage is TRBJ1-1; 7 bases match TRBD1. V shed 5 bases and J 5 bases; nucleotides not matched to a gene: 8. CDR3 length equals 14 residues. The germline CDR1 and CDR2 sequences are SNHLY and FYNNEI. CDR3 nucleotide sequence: TGTGCCAGCAGTCGACAGGGTTTGGGAACTGAAGCTTTCTTT. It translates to CASSRQGLGTEAFF.

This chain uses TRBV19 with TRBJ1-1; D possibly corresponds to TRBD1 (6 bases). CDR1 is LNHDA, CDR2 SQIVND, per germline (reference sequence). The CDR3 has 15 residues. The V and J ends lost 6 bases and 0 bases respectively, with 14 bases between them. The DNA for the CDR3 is TGTGCCAGTAGACAGGACAGATTCATGAACACTGAAGCTTTCTTT. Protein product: CASRQDRFMNTEAFF.

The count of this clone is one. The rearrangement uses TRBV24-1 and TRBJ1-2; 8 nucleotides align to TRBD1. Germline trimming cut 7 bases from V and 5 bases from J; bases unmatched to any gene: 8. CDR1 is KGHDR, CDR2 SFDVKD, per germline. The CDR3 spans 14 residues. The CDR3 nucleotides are TGTGCCACCAGGGGAGGACAGGGAAATTATGGCTACACCTTC. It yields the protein CATRGGQGNYGYTF.

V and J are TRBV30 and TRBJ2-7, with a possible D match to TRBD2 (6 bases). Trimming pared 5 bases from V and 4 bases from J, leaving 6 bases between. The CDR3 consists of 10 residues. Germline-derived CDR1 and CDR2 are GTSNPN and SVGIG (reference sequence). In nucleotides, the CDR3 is TGTGCCTGGGGGGGGTACGAGCAGTACTTC. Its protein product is CAWGGYEQYF. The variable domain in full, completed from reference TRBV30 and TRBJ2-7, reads SQTIHQWPATLVQPVGSPLSLECTVEGTSNPNLYWYRQAAGRGLQLLFYSVGIGQISSEVPQNLSASRPQDRQFILSSKKLLLSDSGFYLCAWGGYEQYFGPGTRLTVT.

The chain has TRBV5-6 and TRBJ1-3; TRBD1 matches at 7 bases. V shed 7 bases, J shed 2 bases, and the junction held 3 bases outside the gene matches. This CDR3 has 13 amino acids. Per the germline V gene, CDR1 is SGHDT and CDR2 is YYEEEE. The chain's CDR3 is CASRTGPGNTIYF. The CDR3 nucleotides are TGTGCCAGCCGGACAGGCCCTGGAAACACCATATATTTT.

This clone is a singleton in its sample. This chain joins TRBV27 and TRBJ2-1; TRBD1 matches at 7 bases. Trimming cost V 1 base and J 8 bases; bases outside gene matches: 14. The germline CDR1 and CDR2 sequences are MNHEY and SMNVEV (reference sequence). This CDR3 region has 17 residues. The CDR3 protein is CASSLYSRGSILDEQFF. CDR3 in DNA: TGTGCCAGCAGTTTATACTCCAGGGGGTCCATCCTAGATGAGCAGTTCTTC.

The DNA for the CDR3 is TGCAGCGTTGAACAGACAAGAAACACCATATATTTT. Translation gives CSVEQTRNTIYF. V gene TRBV29-1 combines with J gene TRBJ1-3; D is ambiguous. CDR1 SQVTM and CDR2 ANQGSEA come from the germline V gene. The CDR3 is 12 residues long. Deletions cut 2 bases from V and 5 bases from J, with 7 bases between. The full variable domain, completed using reference TRBV29-1 and TRBJ1-3, is SAVISQKPSRDICQRGTSLTIQCQVDSQVTMMFWYRQQPGQSLTLIATANQGSEATYESGFVIDKFPISRPNLTFSTLTVSNMSPEDSSIYLCSVEQTRNTIYFGEGSWLTVV.

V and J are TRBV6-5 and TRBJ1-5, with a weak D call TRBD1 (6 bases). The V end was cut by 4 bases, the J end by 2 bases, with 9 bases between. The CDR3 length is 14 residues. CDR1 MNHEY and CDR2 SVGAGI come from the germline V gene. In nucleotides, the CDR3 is TGTGCCAGCAGTTCAGGGGTTGGCAATCAGCCCCAGCATTTT. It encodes CASSSGVGNQPQHF.

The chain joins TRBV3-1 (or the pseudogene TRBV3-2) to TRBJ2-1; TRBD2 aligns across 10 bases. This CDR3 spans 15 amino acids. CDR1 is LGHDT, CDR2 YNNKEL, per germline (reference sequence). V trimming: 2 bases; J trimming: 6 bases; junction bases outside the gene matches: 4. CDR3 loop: CASSQTAGGRNEQFF. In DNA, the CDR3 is TGTGCCAGCAGCCAAACAGCGGGGGGGCGCAATGAGCAGTTCTTC.

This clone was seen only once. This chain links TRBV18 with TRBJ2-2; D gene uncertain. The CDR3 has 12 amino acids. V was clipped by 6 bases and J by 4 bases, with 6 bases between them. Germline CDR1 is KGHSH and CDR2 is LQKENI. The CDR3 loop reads CASSPRTGELFF. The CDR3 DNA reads TGTGCCAGCTCCCCCCGCACCGGGGAGCTGTTTTTT.

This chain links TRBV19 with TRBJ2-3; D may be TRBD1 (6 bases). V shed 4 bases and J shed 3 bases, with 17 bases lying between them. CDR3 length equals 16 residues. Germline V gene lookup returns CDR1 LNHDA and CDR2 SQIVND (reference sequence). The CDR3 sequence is CASSTPKRGSTDTQYF. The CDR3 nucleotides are TGTGCCAGTAGTACCCCGAAAAGGGGGTCAACAGATACGCAGTATTTT.

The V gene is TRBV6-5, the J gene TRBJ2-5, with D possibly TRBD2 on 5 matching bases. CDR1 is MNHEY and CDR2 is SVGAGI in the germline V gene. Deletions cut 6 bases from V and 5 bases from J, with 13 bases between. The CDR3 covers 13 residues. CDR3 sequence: CASSKERGETQYF. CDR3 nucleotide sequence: TGTGCCAGCAGCAAAGAGCGAGGGGAGACCCAGTACTTC.